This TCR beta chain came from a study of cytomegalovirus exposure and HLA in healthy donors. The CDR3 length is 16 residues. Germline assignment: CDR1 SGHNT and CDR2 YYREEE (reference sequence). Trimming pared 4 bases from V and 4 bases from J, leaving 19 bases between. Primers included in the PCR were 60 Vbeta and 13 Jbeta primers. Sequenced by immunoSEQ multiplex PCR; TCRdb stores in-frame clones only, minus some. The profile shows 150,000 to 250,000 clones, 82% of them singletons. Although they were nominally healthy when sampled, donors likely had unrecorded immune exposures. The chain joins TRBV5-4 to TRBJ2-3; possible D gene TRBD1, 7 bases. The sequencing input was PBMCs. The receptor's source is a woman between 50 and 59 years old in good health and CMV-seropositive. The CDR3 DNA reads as TGTGCCAGCAGCCGACGCCAGGGGGGTAAGGCAGATACGCAGTATTTT. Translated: CASSRRQGGKADTQYF.